Each of the 14 T cell receptor beta chains below was sequenced from the same sample in a study of shared clonotypes between healthy human individuals. The assay was immunoSEQ multiplex PCR, and TCRdb's table has in-frame clones only and misses some. The data contain about 2.1 million clones, 90% to 95% of them singletons. Positive CCR7 selection of CD45RO-negative cells yielded the naive CD8 cells, and terminally differentiated effector memory CD45RA+ cells were excluded. What was sequenced was naive CD8+ T cells from PBMCs. All receptors derive from a man aged 18-30 years in good health. Some clones in this sample may be carry-over from other donors' samples.

CDR3 sequence (DNA): TGTGCCAGCAGCTGGGGTGGGGGGCGCGCCGAGCAGTACTTC. This sequence encodes CASSWGGGRAEQYF. The chain has TRBV11-2 and TRBJ2-7; possibly TRBD1 or TRBD2 for D (6 bases each). With 4 bases removed from V and 6 bases from J, the gap between germline ends came to 16 bases. CDR3 size: 14 residues. CDR1 is SGHAT, CDR2 FQNNGV, per germline. Full variable domain (outside the CDR3, taken from reference TRBV11-2 and TRBJ2-7): EAGVAQSPRYKIIEKRQSVAFWCNPISGHATLYWYQQILGQGPKLLIQFQNNGVVDDSQLPKDRFSAERLKGVDSTLKIQPAKLEDSAVYLCASSWGGGRAEQYFGPGTRLTVT.

This rearrangement joins TRBV19 to TRBJ1-1; weak D call: TRBD1 (6 bases). The CDR3 is made up of 14 amino acids. From germline, CDR1 is LNHDA and CDR2 SQIVND (reference sequence). Trimming shortened V by 5 bases and J by 2 bases, and 12 bases separated the two germline ends. The CDR3 here is CASSLQGTNTEAFF. In nucleotides, the CDR3 is TGTGCCAGTAGTTTACAGGGTACCAACACTGAAGCTTTCTTT. The full variable domain, its missing parts supplied by reference TRBV19 and TRBJ1-1, is DGGITQSPKYLFRKEGQNVTLSCEQNLNHDAMYWYRQDPGQGLRLIYYSQIVNDFQKGDIAEGYSVSREKKESFPLTVTSAQKNPTAFYLCASSLQGTNTEAFFGQGTRLTVV.

In its sample, this clone was seen a few times. The same CDR3 is also encoded by other DNA sequences in this sample. The J gene is TRBJ1-5, the V gene TRBV27; D call uncertain. This CDR3 has 15 amino acids. Germline V gene sequence: CDR1 MNHEY, CDR2 SMNVEV (reference sequence). Trimming removed 1 base from V and 0 bases from J, with 7 bases in between. CDR3 sequence (DNA): TGTGCCAGCAGTTTATACGGGTATAGCAATCAGCCCCAGCATTTT. Residues: CASSLYGYSNQPQHF.

The J gene is TRBJ2-1, the V gene TRBV19, with a tentative D call TRBD2 (7 bases). Germline-derived CDR1 and CDR2 are LNHDA and SQIVND (reference sequence). Trimming removed 6 bases from V and 2 bases from J, with 17 bases in between. CDR3 length: 16 amino acids. The CDR3: CASRSRGGTTYNEQFF. DNA for the CDR3: TGTGCCAGTAGATCGAGGGGGGGGACCACCTACAATGAGCAGTTCTTC.

V and J are TRBV11-2 and TRBJ2-4; 7 bases fit TRBD2. V trimming: 8 bases; J trimming: 1 base; junction bases outside the gene matches: 5. Germline lookup yields CDR1 SGHAT and CDR2 FQNNGV. CDR3 length equals 14 residues. The CDR3 sequence: CASAGVEAKNIQYF. CDR3 in DNA: TGTGCCAGCGCGGGGGTTGAGGCCAAAAACATTCAGTACTTC.

CDR3 sequence (DNA): TGTGCCAGTAGTATAGCAGAGCGTCGATGGGCAGATACGCAGTATTTT. Its protein product is CASSIAERRWADTQYF. The chain recombines TRBV19 with TRBJ2-3; D remains ambiguous. The CDR3 is 16 residues long. The germline V and J ends were trimmed by 1 base and 4 bases, with 15 bases remaining between them. CDR1 is LNHDA and CDR2 is SQIVND in the germline V gene (reference sequence).

The CDR3 sequence is CASSFVMGTGELFF. In nucleotides, the CDR3 is TGTGCCAGTAGTTTTGTGATGGGGACCGGGGAGCTGTTTTTT. This chain uses TRBV19 with TRBJ2-2; D gene uncertain. In germline, CDR1 is LNHDA, CDR2 SQIVND (reference sequence). This CDR3 region has 14 residues. The germline V and J ends were trimmed by 5 bases and 5 bases, with 12 bases remaining between them.

The J gene is TRBJ2-3, the V gene TRBV4-1; 10 nucleotides agree with TRBD2. The CDR3 has 17 residues. CDR1 MGHRA and CDR2 YSYEKL come from the germline V gene. V shed 0 bases, J shed 1 base, and the junction held 4 bases outside the gene matches. The CDR3 region is CASSQEVLAGRTDTQYF. CDR3 coding DNA: TGCGCCAGCAGCCAAGAGGTACTAGCGGGACGCACAGATACGCAGTATTTT.

This clone was detected once. This rearrangement joins TRBV6-5 to TRBJ2-3; TRBD2 might be the D (5 bases). The CDR3 length is 15 residues. V lost 0 bases, J lost 1 base, and 8 bases lay in between. The V gene's germline CDR1 is MNHEY and CDR2 SVGAGI. The CDR3 bases are TGTGCCAGCAGTTACTCTCCAGCGGGCACAGATACGCAGTATTTT. Amino acid sequence: CASSYSPAGTDTQYF.

This chain links TRBV5-4 with TRBJ1-2, with unresolved D. Trimming took off 4 bases at V and 7 bases at J, with 14 bases between the two ends. CDR3 size: 13 residues. Germline V gene lookup returns CDR1 SGHNT and CDR2 YYREEE (reference sequence). In DNA form, the CDR3 reads TGTGCCAGCAGCCTGGCGGGGTTGGGTGGCTACACCTTC. It is translated as CASSLAGLGGYTF.

This chain links TRBV27 with TRBJ2-7; D unclear. The V end was cut by 5 bases, the J end by 4 bases, with 12 bases between. The CDR3 covers 13 residues. From germline, CDR1 is MNHEY and CDR2 SMNVEV (reference sequence). CDR3 sequence (DNA): TGTGCCAGCAGTACCGCCTGGGGTTACGAGCAGTACTTC. Its protein is CASSTAWGYEQYF.

The V and J genes are TRBV4-1 and TRBJ2-2; 7 nucleotides agree with TRBD2. The length of the CDR3 is 16 residues. Germline values: CDR1 MGHRA, CDR2 YSYEKL. Trimming cost V 3 bases and J 2 bases; bases outside gene matches: 6. This CDR3 reads CASSQVPGLNTGELFF. The CDR3 DNA sequence: TGCGCCAGCAGCCAGGTGCCGGGACTAAACACCGGGGAGCTGTTTTTT.

This chain uses TRBV15 with TRBJ2-7; unclear D gene. Trimming removed 3 bases at V and 6 bases at J, with 12 bases between. Germline-derived CDR1 and CDR2 are LNHNV and YYDKDF (reference sequence). The CDR3 has 13 amino acids. The CDR3 loop reads CATSSTRRVEQYF. The CDR3, as DNA: TGTGCCACCAGCAGCACGCGCCGGGTCGAGCAGTACTTC.

This chain links TRBV5-4 with TRBJ2-7; tentative D call: TRBD2 (6 bases). With 3 bases removed from V and 2 bases from J, the gap between germline ends came to 15 bases. Germline loops: CDR1 SGHNT, CDR2 YYREEE (reference sequence). The CDR3 has 15 residues. The CDR3 DNA reads TGTGCCAGCAGCTGGGGCCTCGGAGGGGCCTACGAGCAGTACTTC. This gives the protein CASSWGLGGAYEQYF.